Each of the 18 T cell receptor beta chains below was sequenced from the same sample in a study of T cells in Graves' hyperthyroidism and ophthalmopathy. Regions amplified from RNA transcripts were the TCR beta CDR3 regions. HTBI primers were employed in a first-round RT-PCR of the TCR CDR3. TCRdb re-called the multiplex PCR reads through MiXCR, storing one row per CDR3 protein. Among hundreds of thousands of distinct CDR3 sequences listed, 45% were seen once. The specimen was peripheral blood or thyroid tissue (not recorded which). The receptors come from an adult man with Graves' disease, either hyperthyroidism or ophthalmopathy (not recorded which).

The chain joins TRBV29-1 to TRBJ2-7; TRBD1 agrees at 9 bases. V trimming: 6 bases; J trimming: 6 bases; junction bases outside the gene matches: 3. CDR3 length: 11 residues. The germline gives CDR1 SQVTM, CDR2 ANQGSEA. As DNA, the CDR3 is TGCAGCGTCGGGACAGGGATCGAGCAGTACTTC. Translating it yields CSVGTGIEQYF.

In regard to this clonotype: The germline gene is not matched at one end of the junction; a read error may be the cause. The chain links TRBV19 to TRBJ2-6, with D perhaps matching TRBD1 (6 bases). The length of the CDR3 is 17 residues. Per germline, CDR1 LNHDA and CDR2 SQIVND (reference sequence). The CDR3 DNA reads as TGCGCCAGCAGCCAAGAAAGACAGGACTCTGGGGCCAACGTCCTGACTTTC. As protein: CASSQERQDSGANVLTF.

This clonotype has just a few counts. The chain is built from TRBV20-1 and TRBJ1-2, with 7 bases fitting TRBD1. The CDR3 has 13 residues. The V gene end was trimmed by 3 bases and the J gene end by 8 bases; junction bases not matched to a gene: 9. Germline CDR1 reads DFQATT; CDR2 reads SNEGSKA (reference sequence). The CDR3 spells CSASSGGSWGYTF. DNA of the CDR3: TGCAGTGCTAGTTCAGGGGGATCTTGGGGCTACACCTTC.

This clonotype has ten or more counts. The DNA of the CDR3 is TGTGCCACCAGCAGAGATCCTGGCTTCTCCTACGAGCAGTACTTC. Translation gives CATSRDPGFSYEQYF. This chain links TRBV15 with TRBJ2-7, with no clear D. Trimming left V 0 bases short and J 0 bases short, with 9 bases between. This CDR3 contains 15 residues. CDR1 LNHNV and CDR2 YYDKDF come from the germline V gene (reference sequence).

A word on this clonotype: A read error is possible here, since a much larger clone lies one base away. The V gene is TRBV2, the J gene TRBJ1-2, with 7 positions matching TRBD1. The CDR3 has 14 residues. Looked up from germline, CDR1 is SNHLY and CDR2 is FYNNEI. V lost 7 bases, J lost 6 bases, and 11 bases stayed unmatched. In DNA, the CDR3 is TGTGCCAGCATCGGAGGGGGCGCAGGCCATGGCTACACCTTC. It codes for CASIGGGAGHGYTF. Variable domain in full (rest from reference TRBV2 and TRBJ1-2): EPEVTQTPSHQVTQMGQEVILRCVPISNHLYFYWYRQILGQKVEFLVSFYNNEISEKSEIFDDQFSVERPDGSNFTLKIRSTKLEDSAMYFCASIGGGAGHGYTFGSGTRLTVV.

This clonotype showed up just a few times. The genes are TRBV7-9 and TRBJ2-7, with TRBD1 matching over 10 bases. The CDR3 is 17 amino acids. From germline, CDR1 is SEHNR and CDR2 FQNEAQ (reference sequence). V lost 5 bases and J lost 4; bases outside the gene matches: 14. The CDR3, as DNA: TGTGCCAGCAGCCTAATCGCTCCGGGACAGGGGCAATACGAGCAGTACTTC. It yields the protein CASSLIAPGQGQYEQYF.

The rearrangement joins TRBV7-9 to TRBJ1-5; 8 bases align to TRBD1. Losses at the gene ends were 5 bases for V and 4 bases for J; bases not matched to a gene: 13. Germline lookup yields CDR1 SEHNR and CDR2 FQNEAQ (reference sequence). The CDR3 runs to 17 residues. The CDR3 DNA sequence: TGTGCCAGCAGCCATGTCCAGGGGGCCGGACCGAATCAGCCCCAGCATTTT. It encodes CASSHVQGAGPNQPQHF. Complete variable domain (other parts from reference TRBV7-9 and TRBJ1-5): DTGVSQNPRHKITKRGQNVTFRCDPISEHNRLYWYRQTLGQGPEFLTYFQNEAQLEKSRLLSDRFSAERPKGSFSTLEIQRTEQGDSAMYLCASSHVQGAGPNQPQHFGDGTRLSIL.

CDR3: CSVASGGLQETQYF. The CDR3, as DNA: TGCAGTGTCGCCTCGGGCGGGCTACAAGAGACCCAGTACTTC. V is TRBV20-1 and J is TRBJ2-5; D might be TRBD2 (5 bases). Germline V lookup: CDR1 DFQATT, CDR2 SNEGSKA (reference sequence). The V end was cut by 7 bases, the J end by 2 bases, with 17 bases between. This CDR3 has 14 amino acids.

This clonotype was seen repeatedly, ten times or more. This rearrangement joins TRBV7-6 to TRBJ1-2; maybe TRBD1 (6 bases). V was clipped by 5 bases and J by 4 bases, with 17 bases between them. The germline V gene encodes CDR1 SGHVS and CDR2 FNYEAQ. There are 15 residues in the CDR3. CDR3 bases: TGTGCCAGCAGCCCGGGACACATGTCAGTCTATGGCTACACCTTC. It yields the protein CASSPGHMSVYGYTF.

This clonotype was counted at least ten times. The rearrangement uses TRBV2 and TRBJ1-4; D is perhaps TRBD1 (6 bases). Trimming stripped 5 bases from V and 5 bases from J, with 15 bases between. The CDR3 loop spans 15 amino acids. Germline V gives CDR1 SNHLY, CDR2 FYNNEI. The CDR3 region is CASSPRDTRNEKLFF. The DNA of the CDR3 is TGTGCCAGCAGTCCAAGGGACACACGGAATGAAAAACTGTTTTTT.

Worth noting for this clonotype: It may be a read error: a sequence one base away is much more abundant. The chain recombines TRBV29-1 with TRBJ1-1; D is possibly TRBD1 (6 bases). Germline V gene data show CDR1 as SQVTM and CDR2 as ANQGSEA. This CDR3 has 11 residues. V lost 6 bases, J lost 3 bases, and 8 bases lay in between. CDR3: CSVRGDTEAFF. CDR3 DNA: TGCAGCGTCAGGGGTGACACTGAAGCTTTCTTT.

A note on this clonotype: Mismatch with germline at one junction end may stem from a read error. The CDR3 loop reads CASRGSLQETQHF. Written as DNA, the CDR3 is TGTGCCAGCAGAGGGAGCCTCCAAGAGACCCAGCACTTC. The chain employs TRBV7-9 and TRBJ2-5, with D maybe TRBD2 (5 bases). CDR1 and CDR2 (germline): SEHNR, FQNEAQ (reference sequence). The CDR3 consists of 13 residues.

This clonotype has at least ten counts. The chain uses TRBV19 and TRBJ1-5; D remains unclear. The CDR3 consists of 14 residues. Per the germline V gene, CDR1 is LNHDA and CDR2 is SQIVND (reference sequence). V lost 1 base and J lost 0, with 4 bases in between. In DNA form, the CDR3 reads TGTGCCAGTAGTATAGCAGATAGCAATCAGCCCCAGCATTTT. Translated, it gives CASSIADSNQPQHF. The variable domain in full, completed from reference TRBV19 and TRBJ1-5, reads DGGITQSPKYLFRKEGQNVTLSCEQNLNHDAMYWYRQDPGQGLRLIYYSQIVNDFQKGDIAEGYSVSREKKESFPLTVTSAQKNPTAFYLCASSIADSNQPQHFGDGTRLSIL.

CDR3 coding DNA: TGCGCCAGCAGTGAGTCCGGCGGACTAGCGGGAGGCATGTACTTC. Translating it yields CASSESGGLAGGMYF. The rearrangement uses TRBV10-2 and TRBJ2-7; TRBD2 aligns across 14 bases. Unmatched junction bases numbered 7, after V lost 0 bases and J lost 12 bases. Looked up from germline, CDR1 is WSHSY and CDR2 is SAAADI. The CDR3 runs 15 residues.

Details on this clonotype: A read error may account for a junction end that differs from germline. The rearrangement uses TRBV11-2 and TRBJ1-2, with 9 bases that match TRBD1. Germline-derived CDR1 and CDR2 are SGHAT and FQNNGV. The CDR3 extends over 16 amino acids. For the CDR3, the DNA is TGTGCCAGCAGCCGGACAGGGGCTCGAGCTAACTATGGCCACACCTTC. This codes for CASSRTGARANYGHTF. Full variable domain (missing parts from reference TRBV11-2 and TRBJ1-2): EAGVAQSPRYKIIEKRQSVAFWCNPISGHATLYWYQQILGQGPKLLIQFQNNGVVDDSQLPKDRFSAERLKGVDSTLKIQPAKLEDSAVYLCASSRTGARANYGHTFGSGTRLTVV.

As concerns this clonotype: A much larger clonotype is one base distant, so this may be a read error. J is TRBJ2-5 and V is TRBV29-1, with D maybe TRBD1 (5 bases). The CDR3 totals 12 residues. V was trimmed by 0 bases and J by 7 bases, leaving 9 bases between them. CDR1 and CDR2 (germline): SQVTM, ANQGSEA. This chain's CDR3 is CSVEDRARTQYF. CDR3 DNA: TGCAGCGTTGAAGACAGGGCGAGGACCCAGTACTTC.

In this sample, this clonotype turned up a few times. The chain employs TRBV5-1 and TRBJ1-1; perhaps TRBD1 as D (6 bases). Germline lookup yields CDR1 SGHRS and CDR2 YFSETQ. The CDR3 runs to 15 residues. Trimming left V 4 bases short and J 0 bases short, with 13 bases between. CDR3 loop: CASSTTGHLNTEAFF. In nucleotides, the CDR3 is TGCGCCAGCAGCACCACGGGACACCTGAACACTGAAGCTTTCTTT.

The V and J genes are TRBV11-1 and TRBJ2-5, with 7 bases matching TRBD2. The V gene's germline CDR1 is SGHAT and CDR2 FQDESV (reference sequence). The CDR3 runs to 16 residues. The V and J ends lost 6 bases and 5 bases, in that order; junction bases with no gene match: 15. The CDR3 bases are TGTGCCAGCAGTAGCGCAACTAGCGCAGGAGGGGAGACCCAGTACTTC. It is translated as CASSSATSAGGETQYF.